This T cell receptor beta chain was retrieved from a study of cytomegalovirus exposure and HLA in healthy donors. The study's findings and limits: Serostatus for CMV was the only available immune exposure information.

The PCR made use of 60 Vbeta and 13 Jbeta primers. Libraries were prepared by immunoSEQ multiplex PCR; TCRdb keeps only in-frame clonotypes and omits some of them. The sample shows approximately 200,000 clones, 75% to 85% of them seen only once. With respect to this clone: Its target is unknown.

Material for sequencing was PBMCs. The TCR sequence derives from a woman aged 45-65 years in good health and CMV-seropositive.

The chain's CDR3 is CASSSPPSGGYNEQFF. In nucleotides, the CDR3 is TGTGCCAGCAGTTCCCCTCCTAGCGGGGGCTACAATGAGCAGTTCTTC. J is TRBJ2-1 and V is TRBV28, with 10 bases matching TRBD2. The J segment lost 3 bases and the V segment lost 4 bases, leaving 6 bases of the junction unmatched. From germline, CDR1 is MDHEN and CDR2 SYDVKM. The CDR3 extends over 16 amino acids.